This passage covers 20 T cell receptor beta chains from one sample sequenced in a study of blood T cell repertoires in COVID-19. The protocol was immunoSEQ multiplex PCR, while the TCRdb copy is restricted to in-frame clones and leaves out a portion. The sample holds 160,000 or so clones; roughly 82% are singletons and the top ten take approximately 8.7%. The sample was peripheral blood. These TCRs come from an older woman with acute or convalescent COVID-19.

J is TRBJ2-3 and V is TRBV5-6, with D possibly matching TRBD2 (7 bases). The germline V gene has CDR1 SGHDT and CDR2 YYEEEE. V lost 4 bases to trimming and J lost 4 bases, with 13 bases between them. The CDR3 contains 14 residues. The CDR3, as DNA: TGTGCCAGCAGCCGGGGGGCGGTGTCAGATACGCAGTATTTT. Translation gives CASSRGAVSDTQYF.

In this sample, this clone turned up a few times. This chain uses TRBV7-2 with TRBJ2-3, with 7 bases that match TRBD2. The germline V gene encodes CDR1 SGHTA and CDR2 FQGNSA. The J segment lost 5 bases and the V segment lost 5 bases, leaving 16 bases of the junction unmatched. The CDR3 totals 17 residues. The CDR3 DNA sequence: TGTGCCAGCAGCGAAACTATAGCGGGTCATACGAGAGATACGCAGTATTTT. Amino acids: CASSETIAGHTRDTQYF.

J is TRBJ2-7 and V is TRBV5-1; tentative D call: TRBD2 (6 bases). The V gene lost 4 bases and the J gene lost 2 bases, with 22 bases spanning the gap. CDR1 and CDR2 from the germline V gene are SGHRS and YFSETQ. The CDR3 has 17 residues. CDR3 sequence: CASSRDPFREKPYEQYF. DNA of the CDR3: TGCGCCAGCAGCCGCGACCCTTTCCGGGAGAAACCCTACGAGCAGTACTTC.

In DNA, the CDR3 is TGTGCCAGCAGCTTGCCCAGGGGAAGCCAAGAGACCCAGTACTTC. As protein: CASSLPRGSQETQYF. The J gene is TRBJ2-5, the V gene TRBV5-6, with a possible D match to TRBD1 (6 bases). V was cut by 1 base and J by 1 base, with 11 bases left in between. The CDR3 loop spans 15 amino acids. Germline V lookup: CDR1 SGHDT, CDR2 YYEEEE.

The rearrangement joins TRBV2 to TRBJ2-1; 7 bases are shared with TRBD2. Germline-derived CDR1 and CDR2 are SNHLY and FYNNEI. The V gene end was trimmed by 6 bases and the J gene end by 4 bases; junction bases not matched to a gene: 0. The CDR3 is 12 amino acids. CDR3 residues: CASRGGYNEQFF. In DNA form, the CDR3 reads TGTGCCAGCAGGGGGGGGTACAATGAGCAGTTCTTC. Full variable domain (rest looked up from reference TRBV2 and TRBJ2-1): EPEVTQTPSHQVTQMGQEVILRCVPISNHLYFYWYRQILGQKVEFLVSFYNNEISEKSEIFDDQFSVERPDGSNFTLKIRSTKLEDSAMYFCASRGGYNEQFFGPGTRLTVL.

This sequence joins TRBV5-4 and TRBJ1-3; no clear D. CDR1 SGHNT and CDR2 YYREEE come from the germline V gene (reference sequence). This CDR3 spans 12 amino acids. Between the trimmed V and J ends, which lost 2 bases and 4 bases, there was a span of 4 bases. This chain's CDR3 is CASSLQGNTIYF. CDR3 DNA sequence: TGTGCCAGCAGCTTACAGGGAAACACCATATATTTT.

This clone was seen only once. CDR3 in DNA: TGTGCCAGCAGCCGAATAGCGGGTAAAAACACCGGGGAGCTGTTTTTT. The encoded protein is CASSRIAGKNTGELFF. This sequence joins TRBV2 and TRBJ2-2; 7 bases agree with TRBD2. Unmatched junction bases numbered 9, after V lost 6 bases and J lost 2 bases. The CDR3 loop spans 16 amino acids. CDR1 and CDR2 (germline): SNHLY, FYNNEI.

The chain couples TRBV5-1 to TRBJ1-2; 7 nucleotides agree with TRBD1. The CDR3 length is 15 residues. CDR1 and CDR2 (germline): SGHRS, YFSETQ. Losses at the gene ends were 2 bases for V and 6 bases for J; bases not matched to a gene: 10. DNA for the CDR3: TGCGCCAGCAGCTTCAATACAGGGGACGGGCATGGCTACACCTTC. It is translated as CASSFNTGDGHGYTF.

CDR3: CSVERQGMNEKLFF. The CDR3 DNA reads as TGCAGCGTTGAGAGACAGGGTATGAATGAAAAACTGTTTTTT. V and J are TRBV29-1 and TRBJ1-4; the match to TRBD1 covers 7 bases. In germline, CDR1 is SQVTM, CDR2 ANQGSEA. There are 14 residues in the CDR3. V lost 3 bases and J lost 5; bases outside the gene matches: 6. Using reference TRBV29-1 and TRBJ1-4 for the parts outside the CDR3, the full variable domain is SAVISQKPSRDICQRGTSLTIQCQVDSQVTMMFWYRQQPGQSLTLIATANQGSEATYESGFVIDKFPISRPNLTFSTLTVSNMSPEDSSIYLCSVERQGMNEKLFFGSGTQLSVL.

The chain employs TRBV18 and TRBJ1-1, with D uncertain. V lost 4 bases and J 8 bases, leaving 14 bases between the germline ends. Germline assignment: CDR1 KGHSH and CDR2 LQKENI. This CDR3 has 13 amino acids. The CDR3: CASSLRAGEEAFF. The CDR3 region has the DNA TGTGCCAGCTCACTTAGGGCCGGGGAAGAAGCTTTCTTT.

The gene calls are TRBV15 and TRBJ2-5, with D possibly TRBD1 on 7 matching bases. In germline, CDR1 is LNHNV, CDR2 YYDKDF (reference sequence). The V end was cut by 4 bases, the J end by 5 bases, with 11 bases between. The CDR3 runs to 13 residues. The CDR3 region is CATSTSGGETQYF. CDR3 nucleotide sequence: TGTGCCACCAGCACCTCAGGGGGGGAGACCCAGTACTTC.

V and J are TRBV6-5 and TRBJ1-2, with D possibly matching TRBD1 (5 bases). CDR1 is MNHEY and CDR2 is SVGAGI in the germline V gene. The CDR3 sequence is 15 residues long. Trimming stripped 6 bases from V and 7 bases from J, with 21 bases between. This CDR3 is CASRRKTGGTRGYTF. The CDR3 bases are TGTGCCAGCAGACGAAAAACGGGGGGGACCCGTGGCTACACCTTC.

This rearrangement joins TRBV19 to TRBJ1-2; the match to TRBD1 covers 8 bases. From germline, CDR1 is LNHDA and CDR2 SQIVND (reference sequence). The CDR3 has 17 amino acids. With V trimmed by 7 bases and J by 1 base, 14 bases remained unmatched. The CDR3 loop is CASIGGQGAVGNYGYTF. The DNA for the CDR3 is TGTGCCAGTATTGGGGGGCAGGGGGCTGTCGGTAACTATGGCTACACCTTC.

This clone has just one count. One end of the junction varies from germline; a read error may be responsible. The V and J genes are TRBV5-4 and TRBJ1-2; D is uncertain. The CDR3 spans 15 residues. In germline, CDR1 is SGHNT, CDR2 YYREEE (reference sequence). CDR3 DNA sequence: TGTGCCAGCAGTTTGGGAGCGGATCGCGGCTATGGCTACACCTTC. Amino acids: CASSLGADRGYGYTF.

The gene calls are TRBV6-2 or TRBV6-3 and TRBJ2-3; TRBD1 matches at 8 bases. Per germline, CDR1 MNHEY and CDR2 SVGEGT. This CDR3 is 17 amino acids long. Trimming took 2 bases from V and 2 from J; bases not matched to a gene: 9. The CDR3 region is CASSYHPDREYTDTQYF. The CDR3 region has the DNA TGTGCCAGCAGTTACCACCCGGACAGGGAGTACACAGATACGCAGTATTTT.

This chain uses TRBV7-9 with TRBJ2-2; D may be TRBD1 (5 bases). The CDR3 has 14 residues. Deletions cut 5 bases from V and 1 base from J, with 8 bases between. From germline, CDR1 is SEHNR and CDR2 FQNEAQ (reference sequence). CDR3 DNA sequence: TGTGCCAGCAGCCCGACAGAGAACACCGGGGAGCTGTTTTTT. Translated, it gives CASSPTENTGELFF. Combining the CDR3 with reference TRBV7-9 and TRBJ2-2 gives the whole variable domain DTGVSQNPRHKITKRGQNVTFRCDPISEHNRLYWYRQTLGQGPEFLTYFQNEAQLEKSRLLSDRFSAERPKGSFSTLEIQRTEQGDSAMYLCASSPTENTGELFFGEGSRLTVL.

The chain couples TRBV6-2 or TRBV6-3 to TRBJ2-1; 8 bases fit TRBD2. The CDR3 totals 17 residues. Per germline, CDR1 MNHEY and CDR2 SVGEGT. V dropped 4 bases and J dropped 4; count of bases not matched to a gene: 12. CDR3 sequence reads: CASSSNRGLVRYNEQFF. CDR3 sequence (DNA): TGTGCCAGCAGTTCCAATAGGGGACTAGTTCGGTACAATGAGCAGTTCTTC.

This chain uses TRBV6-5 with TRBJ1-4, with D unresolved. V dropped 6 bases and J dropped 7 bases, with 18 bases sitting between them. The CDR3 length is 15 residues. CDR1 is MNHEY, CDR2 SVGAGI, per germline. The CDR3 is CASRNSRGGAEKLFF. CDR3 sequence (DNA): TGTGCCAGCAGGAATTCACGGGGAGGAGCTGAAAAACTGTTTTTT.

J is TRBJ1-1 and V is TRBV30, with 7 bases that match TRBD1. With 2 bases clipped from V and 1 base from J, the junction kept 1 base outside the gene matches. CDR3 size: 13 residues. The germline V gene has CDR1 GTSNPN and CDR2 SVGIG (reference sequence). The CDR3 here is CAWSQGENTEAFF. CDR3 coding DNA: TGTGCCTGGAGTCAGGGGGAGAACACTGAAGCTTTCTTT.

This clone was seen more than once but under ten times. The rearrangement links TRBV2 to TRBJ2-5; maybe TRBD2 (7 bases). Trimming took off 3 bases at V and 5 bases at J, with 19 bases between the two ends. The CDR3 length is 16 residues. From germline, CDR1 is SNHLY and CDR2 FYNNEI. CDR3 sequence: CASSDPSSGRGETQYF. CDR3 nucleotides: TGTGCCAGCAGTGATCCGTCTAGCGGAAGGGGGGAGACCCAGTACTTC.